These T cell receptor beta chains were read from a single sample in a study of T cell repertoires in cytomegalovirus infection. Their antigens are not known. TCRdb re-called the reads through MiXCR, storing one row per CDR3 protein. In the table there are 830,000 or so distinct CDR3 sequences, 30% to 35% of which are singletons. Specimen: cultured CD8+ T cells from PBMCs, collected from culture after CMV antigen stimulation. The source of these receptors is a human donor in good health (CMV status not recorded). Some clones in this sample may be carry-over from other donors' samples. Both conserved end residues are part of each CDR3. The D gene is left open where the match is weak. The size entry is marked missing in some rows and otherwise reads once, few, many or a size class.

>TRBV6-2/TRBV6-3|.|TRBD1|TRBJ1-2
TGTGCCAACAGTGCGGGGACAGACCACTATGGCTACACCTTC
CANSAGTDHYGYTF
>TRBV12-3/TRBV12-4|few|.|TRBJ2-3
TGTGCCAGCAGTTTAGGACGCTACCCCGGCACAGATACGCAGTATTTT
CASSLGRYPGTDTQYF
>TRBV7-9|.|TRBD1|TRBJ1-3
TGTGCCAGCAGCTTGGACAGGGAAACTGGAAACACCATATATTTT
CASSLDRETGNTIYF
>TRBV5-4|.|.|TRBJ1-3
TGTGCCAGCAGCTCCCCAGGGGACTCTGGAAACACCATATATTTT
CASSSPGDSGNTIYF
>TRBV7-6|many|TRBD2|TRBJ2-5
TGTGCCAGCACCCGACTAGCGGGGGACGAGACCCAGTACTTC
CASTRLAGDETQYF
>TRBV7-9|few|.|TRBJ1-6
TGTGCCAGCAGCTTTAATTCGGGCAGTCATTCACCCCTCCACTTT
CASSFNSGSHSPLHF
>TRBV19|.|TRBD1|TRBJ2-1
TGTGCCAGTAGTATATCGCCCCTCGGCAGGGGGCGCAGGGGTGAGCAGTTCTTC
CASSISPLGRGRRGEQFF
>TRBV9|few|.|TRBJ1-2
TGTGCCAGCAGCCCCCGAGAGGCCTTGGGCTACACCTTC
CASSPREALGYTF
>TRBV27|few|TRBD1|TRBJ1-2
TGTGCCAGCAGTACCCCAGGGGGCTTGTATGGCTACACCTTC
CASSTPGGLYGYTF
>TRBV9|.|TRBD1|TRBJ1-1
TGTGCCAGCAGCGACAACAGGGGTTGGACTGAAGCTTTCTTT
CASSDNRGWTEAFF
>TRBV6-5|.|TRBD2|TRBJ2-1
TGTGCCAGCAGTTCCCTTAGCGGGGGGGCCGAGGATGAGCAGTTCTTC
CASSSLSGGAEDEQFF
>TRBV12-3/TRBV12-4|.|.|TRBJ1-1
TGTGCCAGCAGCCTTGACAGGTCGCTCACTGAAGCTTTCTTT
CASSLDRSLTEAFF
>TRBV7-9|few|.|TRBJ1-1
TGTGCCAGCAGCTTAGATTTTGGGGCCAACACTGAAGCTTTCTTT
CASSLDFGANTEAFF
>TRBV7-9|few|TRBD2|TRBJ2-1
TGTGCCAGCAGCTTAGGGAGCGGGGAAACGAATGAGCAGTTCTTC
CASSLGSGETNEQFF
>TRBV4-1|.|TRBD2|TRBJ2-3
TGCGCCAGCAGCCGGGGACTAGTGTTGAGAGATACGCAGTATTTT
CASSRGLVLRDTQYF
>TRBV9|few|TRBD1|TRBJ1-1
TGTGCCAGCACGCCGGGACAGGGGACCACTGAAGCTTTCTTT
CASTPGQGTTEAFF
>TRBV2|.|.|TRBJ1-4
TGTGCCAGCAGGAGGACGAGGGAAAAACTGTTTTTT
CASRRTREKLFF
>TRBV12-3/TRBV12-4|once|.|TRBJ1-2
TGTGCCAGCAGTCCGACGGACAGTTTCAATGGCTACACCTTC
CASSPTDSFNGYTF
>TRBV7-3|many|.|TRBJ2-1
TGTGCCAGCAGCTTAACAACAGGGTTGGTAAATGAGCAGTTCTTC
CASSLTTGLVNEQFF
>TRBV20-1|few|.|TRBJ1-3
TGCAGTGCTAGATCCCGGAACTCTGGAAACACCATATATTTT
CSARSRNSGNTIYF
>TRBV12-5|few|TRBD1|TRBJ1-2
TGTGCTAGTGGCATACAGGGGGAAATCTATGGCTACACCTTC
CASGIQGEIYGYTF
>TRBV7-9|.|.|TRBJ1-5
TGTGCCAGCAGCTCGGGGGGCCATCAGCCCCAGCATTTT
CASSSGGHQPQHF
>TRBV6-2/TRBV6-3|.|TRBD1|TRBJ1-3
TGTGCTACTGTAGGGGGCCGCGGAAACACCATATATTTT
CATVGGRGNTIYF
>TRBV28|.|.|TRBJ1-4
TGTGCCAGCAGGGCCGGGACATCGTTTAATGAAAAACTGTTTTTT
CASRAGTSFNEKLFF
>TRBV19|.|TRBD1|TRBJ2-1
TGTGCCAGTGGGGACAGGTCCTACAATGAGCAGTTCTTC
CASGDRSYNEQFF
>TRBV4-2|few|TRBD2|TRBJ2-3
TGTGCCAGCAGCCAAACTAGCGGGGGGGTCCTAGATACGCAGTATTTT
CASSQTSGGVLDTQYF
>TRBV6-2/TRBV6-3|few|TRBD1|TRBJ1-2
TGTGCCAGCAGTTATTCCAAGACAGGGAGTAATGGCTACACCTTC
CASSYSKTGSNGYTF
>TRBV7-9|.|.|TRBJ2-1
TGTGCCAGCAGCTTAGGGTTGAGGCAACAGCAGTTCTTC
CASSLGLRQQQFF
>TRBV6-6|.|TRBD1|TRBJ2-5
TGTGCCAGCAGTTCCGCGGACAGGGGGCGAGAGACCCAGTACTTC
CASSSADRGRETQYF
>TRBV7-9|.|.|TRBJ2-7
TGTGCCAGCAGCCAACATCCTGAGGGGATATACGAGCAGTACTTC
CASSQHPEGIYEQYF
>TRBV5-1|few|TRBD1|TRBJ2-7
TGCGCCAGCAGCGAAGGACAGGCGAACTACGAGCAGTACTTC
CASSEGQANYEQYF
>TRBV20-1|.|TRBD1|TRBJ2-5
TGCAGTGCTAGACCCAGACAGGGGAGGAAAGAGACCCAGTACTTC
CSARPRQGRKETQYF
>TRBV4-1|.|.|TRBJ1-1
TGCGCCAGCAGCCCCCGAGGCGAGGGGAGGGAGGCGAACACTGAAGCTTTCTTT
CASSPRGEGREANTEAFF
>TRBV19|few|.|TRBJ1-2
TGTGCCAGTAGGGAGCGACTTGGGACTAACTATGGCTACACCTTC
CASRERLGTNYGYTF
>TRBV18|.|.|TRBJ2-7
TGTGCCAGCTCACCACCGACGTCAGGGTCGTTTGAGCAGTACTTC
CASSPPTSGSFEQYF
>TRBV7-9|many|.|TRBJ1-2
TGTGCCAGCAGCATGCCCCCGGGACACCTTTACTATGGCTACACCTTC
CASSMPPGHLYYGYTF
>TRBV4-3|.|.|TRBJ1-2
TGCGCCAGCAGCCAAGAACAGAACTATGGCTACACCTTC
CASSQEQNYGYTF
>TRBV5-1|.|TRBD1|TRBJ1-5
TGCGCCAGCAGCTTGCACGACAGGGAAAGAGGGGATCAGCCCCAGCATTTT
CASSLHDRERGDQPQHF
>TRBV19|.|.|TRBJ2-3
TGTGCCAGTAGTAGGGGCCGGGGCCACACAGATACGCAGTATTTT
CASSRGRGHTDTQYF
>TRBV6-6|.|TRBD1|TRBJ1-5
TGTGCCAGCAGTGAGGGACAGGCCTTCAATCAGCCCCAGCATTTT
CASSEGQAFNQPQHF
>TRBV7-8|few|TRBD2|TRBJ2-5
TGTGCCAGCTGTAGGATAGCGGGGGCCCAAGAGACCCAGTACTTC
CASCRIAGAQETQYF
>TRBV7-9|.|.|TRBJ2-5
TGTGCCAGCAGCTTTCAAGCAGACCTATTAGAGACCCAGTACTTC
CASSFQADLLETQYF
>TRBV7-6|.|.|TRBJ1-1
TGTGCCAGCAGCTTAGGGCACGGGGGGAGCACTGAAGCTTTCTTT
CASSLGHGGSTEAFF
>TRBV5-6|few|.|TRBJ1-5
TGTGCCAGCAGCGCGGGACGTCGGAATAGCAATCAGCCCCAGCATTTT
CASSAGRRNSNQPQHF
>TRBV2|.|.|TRBJ2-3
TGTGCCAGCGTATATAGGGGATCTAGCACAGATACGCAGTATTTT
CASVYRGSSTDTQYF
>TRBV7-9|few|TRBD2|TRBJ2-5
TGTGCCAGCAGGCCCCCCCCTGGGAGTAGGCGGGGGGACCAAGAGACCCAGTACTTC
CASRPPPGSRRGDQETQYF
>TRBV6-2/TRBV6-3|.|TRBD2|TRBJ2-2
TGTGCCAGCAGTTACGAGACTAGCGGGGCGATCACCGGGGAGCTGTTTTTT
CASSYETSGAITGELFF
>TRBV6-5|.|.|TRBJ1-1
TGTGCCAGCAGTTACTCGATACAAAACACTGAAGCTTTCTTT
CASSYSIQNTEAFF
>TRBV5-6|.|TRBD1|TRBJ2-5
TGTGCCAGCAGCTTGCTACGCGGGACAGGGTGGGAGACCCAGTACTTC
CASSLLRGTGWETQYF
>TRBV10-3|.|.|TRBJ2-1
TGTGCCATCAGTGACTCTAGGAATGAGCAGTTCTTC
CAISDSRNEQFF
>TRBV7-8|many|.|TRBJ1-1
TGTGCCAGCAGCTTAGGCGGGGGGCGTCGGACTGAAGCTTTCTTT
CASSLGGGRRTEAFF
>TRBV29-1|.|TRBD2|TRBJ2-1
TGCAGCGTCCTTAGCGGGGCGACGTACAATGAGCAGTTCTTC
CSVLSGATYNEQFF
>TRBV19|.|.|TRBJ1-2
TGTGCCAGTAGTATTGGGGGCGGCTACACCTTC
CASSIGGGYTF
>TRBV4-2|.|.|TRBJ2-3
TGTGCCAGCAGCCGCCGGGACTCTCACACAGATACGCAGTATTTT
CASSRRDSHTDTQYF